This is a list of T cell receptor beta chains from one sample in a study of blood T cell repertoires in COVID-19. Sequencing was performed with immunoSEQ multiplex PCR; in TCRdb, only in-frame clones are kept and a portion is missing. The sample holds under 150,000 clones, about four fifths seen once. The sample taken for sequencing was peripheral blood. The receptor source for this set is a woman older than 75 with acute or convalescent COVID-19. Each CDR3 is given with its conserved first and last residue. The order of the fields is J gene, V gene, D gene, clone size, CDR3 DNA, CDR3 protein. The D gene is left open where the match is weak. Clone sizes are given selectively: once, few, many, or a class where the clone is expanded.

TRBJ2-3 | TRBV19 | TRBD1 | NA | TGTGCCAGTTCAAACAGGGGTCCAGATACGCAGTATTTT | CASSNRGPDTQYF
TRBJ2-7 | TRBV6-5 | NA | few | TGTGCCAGCAGACGGACAGTAACCTCCTACGAGCAGTACTTC | CASRRTVTSYEQYF
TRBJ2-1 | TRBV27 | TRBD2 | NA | TGTGCCAGCAGTCCTACCGGTAGCGGGAGTGTGAATGAGCAGTTCTTC | CASSPTGSGSVNEQFF
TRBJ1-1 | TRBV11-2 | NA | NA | TGTGCCAGCAGGCAGGGTTCCACTGAAGCTTTCTTT | CASRQGSTEAFF
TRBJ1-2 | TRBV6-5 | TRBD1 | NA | TGTGCCAGCAGGGCCAGGGGGGATCGGTCCTATGGCTACACCTTC | CASRARGDRSYGYTF
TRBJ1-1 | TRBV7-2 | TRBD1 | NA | TGTGCCAGCAGCAAGGACAGGGACACTGAAGCTTTCTTT | CASSKDRDTEAFF
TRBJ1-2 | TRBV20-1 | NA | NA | TGCAGTGCTAGTTTCCCGGGACTTAGGGCTTATGACTATGGCTACACCTTC | CSASFPGLRAYDYGYTF
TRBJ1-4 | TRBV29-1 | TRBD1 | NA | TGCAGCGCAGCCGGGACAGGGGATTGGGGATCCGAAAAACTGTTTTTT | CSAAGTGDWGSEKLFF
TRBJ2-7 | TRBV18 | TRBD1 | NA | TGTGCCAGCTCACCGGGCCTAGGAATCCTGGGACAGGGTTCGTACGAGCAGTACTTC | CASSPGLGILGQGSYEQYF
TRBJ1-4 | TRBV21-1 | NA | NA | TGTGCCAGCAGCCTCCGGGACAGGGGGCATGAAAAACTGTTTTTT | CASSLRDRGHEKLFF
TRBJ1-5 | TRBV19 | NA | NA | TGTGCCAGTAACAATATCGAATACAATCAGCCCCAGCATTTT | CASNNIEYNQPQHF
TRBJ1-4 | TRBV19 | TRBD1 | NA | TGTGCCAGTACCCGCGGGACAGGGGATGAAAAACTGTTTTTT | CASTRGTGDEKLFF
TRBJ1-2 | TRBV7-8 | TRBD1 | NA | TGTGCCAGCAGCCCGGGACAGGGGACCGGCGGCTACACCTTC | CASSPGQGTGGYTF
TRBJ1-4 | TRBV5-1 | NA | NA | TGCGCCAGCTCGCCCGAATCAGGGCGGGAAAAACTGTTTTTT | CASSPESGREKLFF
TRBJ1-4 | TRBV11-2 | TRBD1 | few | TGTGCCAGCAGCTTAGCCAGGGGGCTTAATGAAAAACTGTTTTTT | CASSLARGLNEKLFF
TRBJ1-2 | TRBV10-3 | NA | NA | TGTGCCATCAGTAACAGGGAAGTGGATGGCTACACCTTC | CAISNREVDGYTF
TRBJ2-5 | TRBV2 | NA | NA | TGTGCCAGCAGTGAAAGTACCGGGTCCTCACAAGAGACCCAGTACTTC | CASSESTGSSQETQYF
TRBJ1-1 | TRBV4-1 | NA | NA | TGCGCCAGCAGCCAAGCCCCCGCAGGCACTGAAGCTTTCTTT | CASSQAPAGTEAFF
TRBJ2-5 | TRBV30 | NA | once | TGTGCCTGGAGTAGCGGGTTAGAGACCCAGTACTTC | CAWSSGLETQYF
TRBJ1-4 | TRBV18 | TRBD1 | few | TGTGCCAGCTCACGGACAGGGAATGAAAAACTGTTTTTT | CASSRTGNEKLFF
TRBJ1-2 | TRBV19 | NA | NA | TGTGCCAGCTCCAATCAGGGATTAGCTAACTATGGCTACACCTTC | CASSNQGLANYGYTF
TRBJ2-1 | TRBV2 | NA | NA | TGTGCCAGCAGCGAACGGACGGGATCCTACAATGAGCAGTTCTTC | CASSERTGSYNEQFF
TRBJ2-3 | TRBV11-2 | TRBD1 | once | TGTGCCAGCAGCTTACCAGGGGGCTCCGATACGCAGTATTTT | CASSLPGGSDTQYF
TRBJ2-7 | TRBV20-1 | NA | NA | TGCAGTGCTAGTCTGGCGGGCCTCGGCGAGCAGTACTTC | CSASLAGLGEQYF
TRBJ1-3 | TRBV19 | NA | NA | TGTGCCACCTCGTCGTCCCACATCGGAAACACCATATATTTT | CATSSSHIGNTIYF
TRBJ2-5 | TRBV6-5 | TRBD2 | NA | TGTGCCAGTAGAATAGCGGGGGAATTGATAGAGACCCAGTACTTC | CASRIAGELIETQYF
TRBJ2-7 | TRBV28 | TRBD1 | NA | TGTGCCAGCAGAAAGGACAGGGGTCAGGGAGAGCAGTACTTC | CASRKDRGQGEQYF
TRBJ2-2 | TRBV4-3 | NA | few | TGCGCCAGCAGCCAAGATAACCATGCCTACGCCGGGGAGCTGTTTTTT | CASSQDNHAYAGELFF
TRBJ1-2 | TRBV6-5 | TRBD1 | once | TGTGCCAGCAGTTACCGACAGGGGGACTATGGCTACACCTTC | CASSYRQGDYGYTF
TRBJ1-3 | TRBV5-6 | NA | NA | TGTGCCAGCCACCCGAGAGGCACAATCTCTGGAAACACCATATATTTT | CASHPRGTISGNTIYF
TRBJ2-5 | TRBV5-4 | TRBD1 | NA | TGTGCCAGCAGCTTGGTGGGACAGGGAGGGGAGACCCAGTACTTC | CASSLVGQGGETQYF
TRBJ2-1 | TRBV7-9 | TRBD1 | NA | TGTGCCAGCAGCTTAGGGGCTCGAGGGGGCATGGGTAATGAGCAGTTCTTC | CASSLGARGGMGNEQFF
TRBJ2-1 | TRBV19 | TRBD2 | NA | TGTGCCAGTAGAAGCTCGCTCGGGACTAGCGGGAGAGAGGAGGACAATGAGCAGTTCTTC | CASRSSLGTSGREEDNEQFF
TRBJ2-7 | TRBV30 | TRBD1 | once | TGTGCCTGGAGTGGAGGACAGGGGTTGACCTACGAGCAGTACTTC | CAWSGGQGLTYEQYF
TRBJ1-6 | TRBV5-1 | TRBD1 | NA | TGCGCCAGCAGCCCGACGACAGGGGGTAATTCACCCCTCCACTTT | CASSPTTGGNSPLHF
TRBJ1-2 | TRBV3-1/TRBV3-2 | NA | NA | TGTGCCAGCAGCCAAACCGACAGGCGCTATGGCTACACCTTC | CASSQTDRRYGYTF
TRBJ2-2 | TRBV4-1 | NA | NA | TGCGCCAGCAGCCAAGATGCTACCGCGAACACCGGGGAGCTGTTTTTT | CASSQDATANTGELFF
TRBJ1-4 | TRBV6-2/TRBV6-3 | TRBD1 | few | TGTGCCAGCAGTCCCGGACAGGTTGCCCCGAATGAAAAACTGTTTTTT | CASSPGQVAPNEKLFF